Reported below is one T cell receptor (beta chain). The data stem from a study of blood T cell repertoires in COVID-19. Seattle patients were enrolled during active infection and followed longitudinally. With 5 bases clipped from V and 0 bases from J, the junction kept 10 bases outside the gene matches. Germline lookup yields CDR1 MNHEY and CDR2 SMNVEV (reference sequence). This CDR3 is 17 amino acids long. Profiled with immunoSEQ multiplex PCR; TCRdb holds only in-frame clones, not every one. The table has around 370,000 clones, 88% seen once. Sequencing was performed on peripheral blood. The rearrangement joins TRBV27 to TRBJ2-4; 7 nucleotides line up with TRBD2. The source of this sequence is a woman between 65 and 79 years old with COVID-19, enrolled during active disease. The CDR3 region is CASSPTTSRLAKNIQYF. The CDR3 nucleotides read TGTGCCAGCAGTCCGACGACTAGCAGATTAGCCAAAAACATTCAGTACTTC.